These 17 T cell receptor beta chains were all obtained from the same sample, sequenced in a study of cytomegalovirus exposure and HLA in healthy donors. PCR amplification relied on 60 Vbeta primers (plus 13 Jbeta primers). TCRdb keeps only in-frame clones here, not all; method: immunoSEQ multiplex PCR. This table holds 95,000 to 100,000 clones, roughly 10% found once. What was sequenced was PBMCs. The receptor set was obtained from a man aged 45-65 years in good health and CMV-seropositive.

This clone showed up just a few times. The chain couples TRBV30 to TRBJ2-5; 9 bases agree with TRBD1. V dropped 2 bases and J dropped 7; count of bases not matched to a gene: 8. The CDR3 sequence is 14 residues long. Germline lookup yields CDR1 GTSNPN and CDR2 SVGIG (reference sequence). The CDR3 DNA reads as TGTGCCTGGAGTATCGGGACAGGGTGGGCGACCCAGTACTTC. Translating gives CAWSIGTGWATQYF.

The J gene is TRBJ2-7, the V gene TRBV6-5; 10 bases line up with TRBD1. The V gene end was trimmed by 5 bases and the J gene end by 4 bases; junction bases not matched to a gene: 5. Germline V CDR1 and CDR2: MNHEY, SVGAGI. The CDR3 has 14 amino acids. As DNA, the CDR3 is TGTGCCAGCAGTCCGACAGGGGGCGGATACGAGCAGTACTTC. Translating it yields CASSPTGGGYEQYF.

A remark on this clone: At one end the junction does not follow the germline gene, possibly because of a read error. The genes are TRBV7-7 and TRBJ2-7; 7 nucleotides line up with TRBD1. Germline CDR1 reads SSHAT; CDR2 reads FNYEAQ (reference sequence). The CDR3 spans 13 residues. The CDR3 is CASSLTGTAQQYF. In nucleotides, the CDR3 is TGTGCTAGCAGCTTAACCGGGACAGCACAGCAGTACTTC.

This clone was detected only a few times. The CDR3 bases are TGTGCCAGTAGTATTCCGCACAAGGGGGCCGGACAGCCCCAGCATTTT. It encodes CASSIPHKGAGQPQHF. The chain uses TRBV19 and TRBJ1-5; 7 positions match TRBD1. Germline CDR1 is LNHDA and CDR2 is SQIVND (reference sequence). Trimming cost V 3 bases and J 7 bases; bases outside gene matches: 12. The CDR3 has 16 residues.

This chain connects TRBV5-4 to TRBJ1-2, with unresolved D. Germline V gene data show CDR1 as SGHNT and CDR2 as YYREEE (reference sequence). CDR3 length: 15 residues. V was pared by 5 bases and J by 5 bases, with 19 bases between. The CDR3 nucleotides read TGTGCCAGCAGGGAGTCCCCGGACTTATTGTATGGCTACACCTTC. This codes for CASRESPDLLYGYTF. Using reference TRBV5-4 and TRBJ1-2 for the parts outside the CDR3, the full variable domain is ETGVTQSPTHLIKTRGQQVTLRCSSQSGHNTVSWYQQALGQGPQFIFQYYREEENGRGNFPPRFSGLQFPNYSSELNVNALELDDSALYLCASRESPDLLYGYTFGSGTRLTVV.

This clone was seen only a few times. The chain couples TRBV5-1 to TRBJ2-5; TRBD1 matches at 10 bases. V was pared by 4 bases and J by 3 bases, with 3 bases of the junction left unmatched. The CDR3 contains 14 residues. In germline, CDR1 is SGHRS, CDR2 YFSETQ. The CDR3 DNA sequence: TGCGCCAGCAGCGGGACAGGGGCTAAAGAGACCCAGTACTTC. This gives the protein CASSGTGAKETQYF.

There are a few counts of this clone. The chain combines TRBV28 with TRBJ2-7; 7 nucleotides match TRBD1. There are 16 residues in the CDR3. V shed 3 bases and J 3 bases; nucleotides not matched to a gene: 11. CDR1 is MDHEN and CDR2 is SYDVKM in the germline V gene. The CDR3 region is CASSFGTGQVSYEQYF. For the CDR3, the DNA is TGTGCCAGCAGTTTCGGTACTGGACAGGTCAGCTACGAGCAGTACTTC.

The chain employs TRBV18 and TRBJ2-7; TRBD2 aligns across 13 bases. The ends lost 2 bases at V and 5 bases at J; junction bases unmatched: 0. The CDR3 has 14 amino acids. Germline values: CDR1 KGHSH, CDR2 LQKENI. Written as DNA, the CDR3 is TGTGCCAGCTCACCAGGGACTAGCGGGAACGAGCAGTACTTC. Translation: CASSPGTSGNEQYF.

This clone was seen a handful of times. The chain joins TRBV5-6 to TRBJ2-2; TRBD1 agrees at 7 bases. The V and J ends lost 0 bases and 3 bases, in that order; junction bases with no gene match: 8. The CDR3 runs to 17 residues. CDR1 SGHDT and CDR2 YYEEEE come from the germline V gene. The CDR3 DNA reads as TGTGCCAGCAGCTTGGCATACAGGGGTGGTTACACCGGGGAGCTGTTTTTT. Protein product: CASSLAYRGGYTGELFF.

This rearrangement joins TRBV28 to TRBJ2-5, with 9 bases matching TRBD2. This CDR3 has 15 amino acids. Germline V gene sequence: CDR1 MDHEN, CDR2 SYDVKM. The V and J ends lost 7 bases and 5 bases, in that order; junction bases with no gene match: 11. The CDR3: CASTAGREGGETQYF. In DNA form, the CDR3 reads TGTGCCAGCACCGCAGGGCGGGAGGGGGGGGAGACCCAGTACTTC. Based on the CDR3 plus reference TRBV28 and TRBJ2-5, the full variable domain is DVKVTQSSRYLVKRTGEKVFLECVQDMDHENMFWYRQDPGLGLRLIYFSYDVKMKEKGDIPEGYSVSREKKERFSLILESASTNQTSMYLCASTAGREGGETQYFGPGTRLLVL.

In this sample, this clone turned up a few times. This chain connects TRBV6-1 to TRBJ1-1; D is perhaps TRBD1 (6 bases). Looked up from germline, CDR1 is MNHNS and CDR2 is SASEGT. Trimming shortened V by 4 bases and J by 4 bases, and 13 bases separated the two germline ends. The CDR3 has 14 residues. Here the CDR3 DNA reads TGTGCCAGCAGTGTAGGGGGACGGAGCACTGAAGCTTTCTTT. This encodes CASSVGGRSTEAFF.

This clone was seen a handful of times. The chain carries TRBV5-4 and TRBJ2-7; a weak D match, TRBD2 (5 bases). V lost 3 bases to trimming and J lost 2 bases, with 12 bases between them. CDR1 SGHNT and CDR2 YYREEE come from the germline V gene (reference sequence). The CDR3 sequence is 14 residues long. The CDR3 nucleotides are TGTGCCAGCAGCTCCCGGGGAGCTACCTACGAGCAGTACTTC. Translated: CASSSRGATYEQYF.

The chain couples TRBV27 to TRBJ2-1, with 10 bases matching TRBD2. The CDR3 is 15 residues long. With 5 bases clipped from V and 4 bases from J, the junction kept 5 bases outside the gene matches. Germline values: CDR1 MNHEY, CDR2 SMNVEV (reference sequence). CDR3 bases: TGTGCCAGCAGTCCTCCTAGCGGGAGTTACAATGAGCAGTTCTTC. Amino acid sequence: CASSPPSGSYNEQFF.

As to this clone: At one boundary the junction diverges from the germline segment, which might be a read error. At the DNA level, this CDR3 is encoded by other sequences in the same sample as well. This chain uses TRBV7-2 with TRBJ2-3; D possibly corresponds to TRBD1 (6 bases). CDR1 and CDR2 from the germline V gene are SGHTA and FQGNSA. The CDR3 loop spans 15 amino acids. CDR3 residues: CASSPDGQSTDTQYF. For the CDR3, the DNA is TGTGCCAGCAGTCCTGACGGACAGAGCACGGATACGCAGTATTTT. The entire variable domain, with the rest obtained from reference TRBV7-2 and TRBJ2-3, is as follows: GAGVSQSPSNKVTEKGKDVELRCDPISGHTALYWYRQSLGQGLEFLIYFQGNSAPDKSGLPSDRFSAERTGGSVSTLTIQRTQQEDSAVYLCASSPDGQSTDTQYFGPGTRLTVL.

CDR3 sequence reads: CASRDRGYTEAFF. Written as DNA, the CDR3 is TGTGCCAGTAGAGACAGGGGGTACACTGAAGCTTTCTTT. The chain has TRBV19 and TRBJ1-1; 9 nucleotides agree with TRBD1. Germline V gene sequence: CDR1 LNHDA, CDR2 SQIVND (reference sequence). The CDR3 is 13 amino acids. V shed 6 bases and J 3 bases; nucleotides not matched to a gene: 2.

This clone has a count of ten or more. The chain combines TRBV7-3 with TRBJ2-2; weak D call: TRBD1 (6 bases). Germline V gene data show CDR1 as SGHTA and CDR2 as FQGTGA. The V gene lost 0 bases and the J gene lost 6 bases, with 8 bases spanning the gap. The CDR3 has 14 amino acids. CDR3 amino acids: CASSLTQGSGELFF. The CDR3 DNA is TGTGCCAGCAGCTTAACTCAGGGGTCCGGGGAGCTGTTTTTT.

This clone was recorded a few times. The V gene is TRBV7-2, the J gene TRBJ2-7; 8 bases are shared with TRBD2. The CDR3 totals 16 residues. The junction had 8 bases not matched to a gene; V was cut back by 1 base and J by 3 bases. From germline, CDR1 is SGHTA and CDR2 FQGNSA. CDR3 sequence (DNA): TGTGCCAGCAGCTTAGGGTCTAGCGGGCAAATCTACGAGCAGTACTTC. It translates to CASSLGSSGQIYEQYF.